This T cell receptor beta chain was recovered during a study of blood T cells in healthy people across ages. In the study overall: Through template switching, about one barcoded beta molecule was captured per two T cells, as measured in model experiments. The study, taken as a whole, reports: Naive T cell percentage strongly correlated with TCR beta diversity. It was the long-lived donors that had more naive CD4+ cells and higher diversity than aged donors.

This CDR3 spans 14 amino acids. V lost 7 bases, J lost 4 bases, and 15 bases lay in between. This clonotype was observed once. What it binds is unknown. Through a sample-barcoded 5' primer and a J-beta primer mix, a second PCR was run for roughly 7 to 12 cycles. Researchers report that a template-switch adaptor with 12 random nucleotides tagged each cDNA molecule. Via MiXCR, TCRdb re-called the 5' RACE reads, giving one row per CDR3 protein. In the table there are about 1 million distinct CDR3 sequences, over 35% of which are singletons. The source of this sequence is an older woman in good health. This chain joins TRBV12-3 or TRBV12-4 and TRBJ2-3; D not resolved. What was sequenced was blood. The CDR3 sequence: CASTGRGSPDTQYF. CDR3 DNA sequence: TGTGCCAGCACGGGCAGAGGAAGCCCAGATACGCAGTATTTT.